The 26 T cell receptor beta chains below were found in one sample sequenced in a study of T cell repertoires in cytomegalovirus infection. Each CDR3 protein is one row after TCRdb ran MiXCR on the reads. The sample contains about 490,000 distinct CDR3 sequences, approximately 10% of which appear only once. The material sequenced was PBMCs. These receptors came from a human donor in good health (CMV status not recorded). Some clones in this sample may be carry-over from other donors' samples.

This clonotype was recorded once. This sequence joins TRBV30 and TRBJ2-3; 14 bases fit TRBD2. V gave up 6 bases and J gave up 4 bases; unmatched junction bases: 6. CDR1 and CDR2 (germline): GTSNPN, SVGIG (reference sequence). This CDR3 spans 15 amino acids. In nucleotides, the CDR3 is TGTGCCTGCCTGGGACTAGCGGGAGACCCAGATACGCAGTATTTT. This codes for CACLGLAGDPDTQYF.

In regard to this clonotype: This clone may be a read error of a much larger clone one base away. The V call is TRBV11-2, the J call TRBJ2-1; TRBD2 agrees at 8 bases. The germline gives CDR1 SGHAT, CDR2 FQNNGV. V shed 5 bases, J shed 12 bases, and the junction held 15 bases outside the gene matches. The CDR3 spans 15 residues. The CDR3 reads CASSTAGSGVHGQFF. In DNA form, the CDR3 reads TGTGCCAGCAGCACGGCGGGTAGCGGGGTCCACGGGCAGTTCTTC.

This clonotype was observed at least ten times. The J gene is TRBJ2-6, the V gene TRBV7-9; TRBD1 matches 8 bases. Looked up from germline, CDR1 is SEHNR and CDR2 is FQNEAQ (reference sequence). The CDR3 spans 18 residues. V was pared by 5 bases and J by 0 bases, with 9 bases of the junction left unmatched. CDR3 sequence reads: CASSRSGGRDSGANVLTF. DNA of the CDR3: TGTGCCAGCAGCCGATCAGGGGGCCGGGACTCTGGGGCCAACGTCCTGACTTTC.

The rearrangement links TRBV5-4 to TRBJ2-2, with 7 bases fitting TRBD2. The CDR3 is 16 residues long. From germline, CDR1 is SGHNT and CDR2 YYREEE (reference sequence). V trimming: 7 bases; J trimming: 7 bases; junction bases outside the gene matches: 16. The CDR3 sequence: CASSPSSTSMDGELFF. The CDR3 nucleotides are TGTGCCAGCTCGCCCTCCTCGACTAGCATGGACGGGGAGCTGTTTTTT.

This clonotype was counted once. This rearrangement joins TRBV20-1 to TRBJ1-6, with D perhaps matching TRBD1 (6 bases). Germline CDR1 is DFQATT and CDR2 is SNEGSKA (reference sequence). V was shortened by 2 bases and J by 5 bases, with 25 bases between the two germline ends. The CDR3 spans 19 residues. CDR3 sequence (DNA): TGCAGTGCTAGAAAAAAGACAGGACCAAACAATTTTCATAATTCACCCCTCCACTTT. Its translation: CSARKKTGPNNFHNSPLHF.

This clonotype was recorded many times. The J gene is TRBJ2-2, the V gene TRBV11-1, with unresolved D. Germline lookup yields CDR1 SGHAT and CDR2 FQDESV (reference sequence). The CDR3 runs 15 residues. Between the trimmed V and J ends, which lost 4 bases and 4 bases, there was a span of 13 bases. CDR3 nucleotide sequence: TGTGCCAGCAGCTCCACAAGGACCTCCACCGGGGAGCTGTTTTTT. It is translated as CASSSTRTSTGELFF.

This clonotype was seen a few times. CDR3 coding DNA: TGCAGTGCCCAGAAGCGGGGGCAGGGCCACGAGCAGTACTTC. Residues: CSAQKRGQGHEQYF. This chain links TRBV20-1 with TRBJ2-7; 8 bases fit TRBD2. V was pared by 6 bases and J by 5 bases, with 12 bases of the junction left unmatched. The germline V gene has CDR1 DFQATT and CDR2 SNEGSKA (reference sequence). The CDR3 spans 14 residues.

With regard to this clonotype: Compared with germline, one end of the junction differs, possibly owing to a read error. The J gene is TRBJ1-2, the V gene TRBV4-1, with 8 bases identical to TRBD1. The CDR3 is made up of 14 amino acids. Germline CDR1 and CDR2: MGHRA and YSYEKL. CDR3 loop: CGSSQEEDRDGYTF. The CDR3 nucleotides are TGCGGCAGCAGCCAAGAGGAGGACAGGGATGGCTACACCTTC.

This clonotype was observed many times. This chain uses TRBV11-1 with TRBJ1-2; TRBD1 is a possible D gene (5 bases). Deletions cut 5 bases from V and 4 bases from J, with 23 bases between. CDR3 length equals 17 residues. The germline V gene has CDR1 SGHAT and CDR2 FQDESV (reference sequence). For the CDR3, the DNA is TGTGCCAGCAGCGGTTCCGGGACTCGGGACGAGGGCTATGGCTACACCTTC. This gives the protein CASSGSGTRDEGYGYTF.

This clonotype was detected ten times or more. This rearrangement joins TRBV7-6 to TRBJ2-3, with D tentatively TRBD2 (7 bases). CDR3 size: 15 residues. The V end lost 5 bases, the J end lost 5 bases, and 17 bases lay between the germline ends. The germline V gene has CDR1 SGHVS and CDR2 FNYEAQ. DNA for the CDR3: TGTGCCAGCAGCAATATGGGAAGGGGGGGAGATACGCAGTATTTT. Translated: CASSNMGRGGDTQYF.

This clonotype has a handful of counts. DNA of the CDR3: TGTGCCAGCAGTCTAAGGGGGCAGTTGCAGTACTTC. As protein: CASSLRGQLQYF. The V gene is TRBV6-1, the J gene TRBJ2-7, with TRBD1 identical over 7 bases. The CDR3 is made up of 12 amino acids. V was clipped by 5 bases and J by 9 bases; unmatched bases: 7. From germline, CDR1 is MNHNS and CDR2 SASEGT.

To note about this clonotype: A clone one base away is much larger, so this may be a read error. This CDR3 fails to terminate in the conserved phenylalanine or tryptophan, so it likely reflects a read error. This chain links TRBV5-6 with TRBJ2-5; D might be TRBD2 (5 bases). This CDR3 spans 18 amino acids. Trimming cost V 1 base and J 1 base, with 20 bases left between them. Germline-derived CDR1 and CDR2 are SGHDT and YYEEEE. CDR3 amino acids: CASSLLGVRGQRQETQYS. CDR3 in DNA: TGTGCCAGCAGCTTGCTGGGTGTCCGAGGGCAGCGCCAAGAGACCCAGTACTCC.

This clonotype was observed a handful of times. The chain combines TRBV6-4 with TRBJ2-2; TRBD2 is a possible D gene (6 bases). CDR3 length equals 14 residues. The germline CDR1 and CDR2 sequences are MRHNA and SNTAGT. The V end lost 5 bases, the J end lost 2 bases, and 9 bases lay between the germline ends. The CDR3 protein is CASSQRANTGELFF. CDR3 nucleotide sequence: TGTGCCAGCAGTCAGCGGGCCAACACCGGGGAGCTGTTTTTT.

This clonotype showed up many times. The chain combines TRBV7-8 with TRBJ1-2; D is ambiguous. The CDR3 loop spans 14 amino acids. Trimming removed 6 bases at V and 0 bases at J, with 11 bases between. Germline values: CDR1 SGHVS, CDR2 FQNEAQ. CDR3: CASSQLPANYGYTF. CDR3 nucleotide sequence: TGTGCCAGCAGTCAGCTTCCCGCTAACTATGGCTACACCTTC. The full variable domain, its missing parts supplied by reference TRBV7-8 and TRBJ1-2, is GAGVSQSPRYKVAKRGQDVALRCDPISGHVSLFWYQQALGQGPEFLTYFQNEAQLDKSGLPSDRFFAERPEGSVSTLKIQRTQQEDSAVYLCASSQLPANYGYTFGSGTRLTVV.

This clonotype was counted between two and nine times. The J gene is TRBJ2-1, the V gene TRBV28, with D possibly matching TRBD2 (6 bases). Germline V gene sequence: CDR1 MDHEN, CDR2 SYDVKM. This CDR3 is 16 amino acids long. Trimming took 5 bases from V and 4 from J, leaving 18 bases between them. In nucleotides, the CDR3 is TGTGCCAGCAGTCGGCTAGCGCCCGAAAGATACAATGAGCAGTTCTTC. The encoded protein is CASSRLAPERYNEQFF.

The table lists this clonotype with a few counts. This chain links TRBV6-2 or TRBV6-3 with TRBJ2-3; 10 bases align to TRBD1. Trimming took 2 bases from V and 3 from J; bases not matched to a gene: 5. Per the germline V gene, CDR1 is MNHEY and CDR2 is SVGEGT. The CDR3 has 16 residues. CDR3 bases: TGTGCCAGCAGTTACGAGACAGGGGGCGCGACAGATACGCAGTATTTT. As protein: CASSYETGGATDTQYF.

In its sample, this clonotype was seen many times. This chain uses TRBV7-8 with TRBJ2-7, with D perhaps TRBD1 (6 bases). The CDR3 length is 12 residues. The ends were cut back, 5 bases at V and 4 bases at J, with 9 bases in the middle. The germline CDR1 and CDR2 sequences are SGHVS and FQNEAQ. The chain's CDR3 is CASSIQGYEQYF. The DNA of the CDR3 is TGTGCCAGCAGCATACAGGGTTACGAGCAGTACTTC. Filled out from reference TRBV7-8 and TRBJ2-7, the complete variable domain reads GAGVSQSPRYKVAKRGQDVALRCDPISGHVSLFWYQQALGQGPEFLTYFQNEAQLDKSGLPSDRFFAERPEGSVSTLKIQRTQQEDSAVYLCASSIQGYEQYFGPGTRLTVT.

This clonotype has at least ten counts. The V gene is TRBV12-3 or TRBV12-4, the J gene TRBJ2-7; D unclear. Deletions cut 8 bases from V and 8 bases from J, with 13 bases between. The CDR3 spans 11 residues. The CDR3: CASGDTTKQYF. In DNA form, the CDR3 reads TGTGCCAGCGGAGATACTACGAAGCAGTACTTC.

This clonotype was observed many times. The genes are TRBV5-1 and TRBJ1-1; 9 bases line up with TRBD1. Germline CDR1 is SGHRS and CDR2 is YFSETQ. CDR3 length: 16 residues. The V and J ends lost 8 bases and 1 base, in that order; junction bases with no gene match: 12. CDR3 DNA sequence: TGCGCCAGAAAGACAGGGGGTTTATTCAGGAACACTGAAGCTTTCTTT. Encoded protein: CARKTGGLFRNTEAFF. Full variable domain (outside the CDR3, taken from reference TRBV5-1 and TRBJ1-1): KAGVTQTPRYLIKTRGQQVTLSCSPISGHRSVSWYQQTPGQGLQFLFEYFSETQRNKGNFPGRFSGRQFSNSRSEMNVSTLELGDSALYLCARKTGGLFRNTEAFFGQGTRLTVV.

This clonotype was observed many times. The chain is built from TRBV7-9 and TRBJ2-5, with a tentative D call TRBD1 (6 bases). Germline V lookup: CDR1 SEHNR, CDR2 FQNEAQ (reference sequence). V was clipped by 4 bases and J by 1 base, with 10 bases between them. This CDR3 is built from 14 residues. The CDR3 nucleotides are TGTGCCAGCAGCTCCCCAGGGGTCCAAGAGACCCAGTACTTC. This gives the protein CASSSPGVQETQYF.

This clonotype was seen many times. The chain has TRBV28 and TRBJ2-3; TRBD2 matches at 10 bases. V lost 1 base, J lost 0 bases, and 4 bases stayed unmatched. The CDR3 runs 17 residues. Germline CDR1 and CDR2: MDHEN and SYDVKM. CDR3 sequence: CASSLSMTSGSTDTQYF. CDR3 DNA: TGTGCCAGCAGTTTATCGATGACTAGCGGGAGCACAGATACGCAGTATTTT.

This clonotype showed up many times. This rearrangement joins TRBV19 to TRBJ2-5, with 8 bases lining up with TRBD1. CDR1 LNHDA and CDR2 SQIVND come from the germline V gene (reference sequence). The CDR3 has 15 residues. V shed 5 bases and J 2 bases; nucleotides not matched to a gene: 7. The CDR3 is CASSADRARQETQYF. The CDR3 region has the DNA TGTGCCAGTAGTGCGGACAGGGCCCGACAAGAGACCCAGTACTTC.

This clonotype was counted a few times. This chain uses TRBV4-1 with TRBJ1-4, with D uncertain. The CDR3 loop spans 14 amino acids. Trimming removed 5 bases at V and 0 bases at J, with 7 bases between. Germline-derived CDR1 and CDR2 are MGHRA and YSYEKL. The CDR3 sequence is CASSGRATNEKLFF. In DNA form, the CDR3 reads TGCGCCAGCAGCGGTCGAGCAACTAATGAAAAACTGTTTTTT.

This clonotype was detected many times. The V gene is TRBV5-1, the J gene TRBJ2-4; D uncertain. Per germline, CDR1 SGHRS and CDR2 YFSETQ. V gave up 0 bases and J gave up 1 base, with 20 bases separating them. The CDR3 has 19 amino acids. The CDR3, as DNA: TGCGCCAGCAGCTTGGTATCGCCCGGAGACCTCCTGGCCAAAAACATTCAGTACTTC. Amino acids: CASSLVSPGDLLAKNIQYF.

This clonotype was recorded many times. This chain joins TRBV7-6 and TRBJ1-5, with a tentative D call TRBD1 (5 bases). The length of the CDR3 is 16 residues. Deletions cut 0 bases from V and 0 bases from J, with 9 bases between. Germline-derived CDR1 and CDR2 are SGHVS and FNYEAQ. The DNA of the CDR3 is TGTGCCAGCAGCTTAGCGGGGGGGGATAGCAATCAGCCCCAGCATTTT. It yields the protein CASSLAGGDSNQPQHF.

The sample holds a few counts of this clonotype. The chain recombines TRBV28 with TRBJ1-4, with 11 bases aligning to TRBD1. The CDR3 contains 19 residues. From germline, CDR1 is MDHEN and CDR2 SYDVKM. V shed 7 bases and J 3 bases; nucleotides not matched to a gene: 16. CDR3 coding DNA: TGTGCCAGCAAGGGGACAGGGGGTGTTTTTCGGCGGGCTAATGAAAAACTGTTTTTT. Its translation: CASKGTGGVFRRANEKLFF. Variable domain in full (rest from reference TRBV28 and TRBJ1-4): DVKVTQSSRYLVKRTGEKVFLECVQDMDHENMFWYRQDPGLGLRLIYFSYDVKMKEKGDIPEGYSVSREKKERFSLILESASTNQTSMYLCASKGTGGVFRRANEKLFFGSGTQLSVL.